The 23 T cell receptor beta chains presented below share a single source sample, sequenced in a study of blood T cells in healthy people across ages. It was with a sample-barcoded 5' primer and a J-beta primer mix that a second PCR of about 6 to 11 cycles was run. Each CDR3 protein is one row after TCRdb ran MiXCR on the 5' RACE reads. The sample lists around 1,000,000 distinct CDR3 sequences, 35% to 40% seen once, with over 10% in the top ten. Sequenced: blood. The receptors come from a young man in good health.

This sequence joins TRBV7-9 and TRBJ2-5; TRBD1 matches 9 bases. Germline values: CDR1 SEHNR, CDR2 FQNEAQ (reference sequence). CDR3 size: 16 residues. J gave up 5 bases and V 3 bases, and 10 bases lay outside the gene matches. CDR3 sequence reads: CASSFSGTGNSETQYF. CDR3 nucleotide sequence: TGTGCCAGCAGCTTCAGCGGGACAGGGAATTCGGAGACCCAGTACTTC.

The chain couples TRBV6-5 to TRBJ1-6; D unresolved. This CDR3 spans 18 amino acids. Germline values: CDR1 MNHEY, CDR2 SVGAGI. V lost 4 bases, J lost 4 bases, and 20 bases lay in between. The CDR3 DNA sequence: TGTGCCAGCAGTTCCTTTGGGTGGGTCAGCGAGTATAATTCACCCCTCCACTTT. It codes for CASSSFGWVSEYNSPLHF.

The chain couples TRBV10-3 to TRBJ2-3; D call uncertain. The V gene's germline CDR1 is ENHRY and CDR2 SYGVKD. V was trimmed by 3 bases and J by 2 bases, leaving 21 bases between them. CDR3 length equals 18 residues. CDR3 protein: CAISDRTVSGFNTDTQYF. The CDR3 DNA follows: TGTGCCATCAGTGACCGTACCGTTTCCGGGTTTAACACAGATACGCAGTATTTT.

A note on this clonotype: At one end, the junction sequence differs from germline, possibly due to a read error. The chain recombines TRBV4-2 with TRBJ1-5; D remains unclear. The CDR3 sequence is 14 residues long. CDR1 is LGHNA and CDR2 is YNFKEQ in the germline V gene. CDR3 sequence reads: CVSSQDPGYQPQHF. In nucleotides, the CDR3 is TGTGTCAGCAGCCAAGATCCAGGATATCAGCCCCAGCATTTT.

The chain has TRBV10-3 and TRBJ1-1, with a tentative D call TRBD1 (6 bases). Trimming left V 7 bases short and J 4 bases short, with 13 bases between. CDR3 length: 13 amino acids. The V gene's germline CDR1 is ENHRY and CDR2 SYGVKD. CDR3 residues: CAINQGRGTEAFF. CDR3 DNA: TGTGCCATCAACCAGGGGAGGGGCACTGAAGCTTTCTTT.

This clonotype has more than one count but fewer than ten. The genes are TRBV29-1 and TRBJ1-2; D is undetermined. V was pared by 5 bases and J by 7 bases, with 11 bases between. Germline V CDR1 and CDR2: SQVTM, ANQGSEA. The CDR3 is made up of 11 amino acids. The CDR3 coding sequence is TGCAGCGTTTCTAGGGATGCTGGCTACACCTTC. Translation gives CSVSRDAGYTF.

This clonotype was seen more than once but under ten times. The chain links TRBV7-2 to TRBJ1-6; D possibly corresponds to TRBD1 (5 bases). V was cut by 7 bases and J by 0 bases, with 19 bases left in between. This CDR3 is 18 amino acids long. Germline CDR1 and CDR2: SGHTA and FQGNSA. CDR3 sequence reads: CASTTRSGTSSYNSPLHF. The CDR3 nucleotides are TGTGCCAGCACTACGAGGTCAGGGACTAGCTCCTATAATTCACCCCTCCACTTT.

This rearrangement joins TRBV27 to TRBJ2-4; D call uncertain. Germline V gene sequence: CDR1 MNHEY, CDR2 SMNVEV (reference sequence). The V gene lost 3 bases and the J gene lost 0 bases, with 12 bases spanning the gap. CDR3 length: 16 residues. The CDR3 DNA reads TGTGCCAGCAGTTTGTCAAACGCCTTAGCCAAAAACATTCAGTACTTC. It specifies CASSLSNALAKNIQYF.

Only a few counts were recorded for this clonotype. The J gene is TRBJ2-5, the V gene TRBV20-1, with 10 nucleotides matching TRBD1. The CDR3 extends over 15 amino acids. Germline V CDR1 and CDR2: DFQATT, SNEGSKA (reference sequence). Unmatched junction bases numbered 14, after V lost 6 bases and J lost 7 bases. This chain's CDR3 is CSARTGGFSSGTQYF. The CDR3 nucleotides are TGCAGTGCCAGGACAGGGGGATTTAGTTCAGGGACCCAGTACTTC.

CDR3 loop: CASRAVTYEQYF. CDR3 nucleotide sequence: TGTGCCAGCAGGGCAGTCACCTACGAGCAGTACTTC. The gene calls are TRBV27 and TRBJ2-7; no clear D. V shed 6 bases and J shed 2 bases, with 8 bases lying between them. CDR3 size: 12 residues. The germline gives CDR1 MNHEY, CDR2 SMNVEV (reference sequence).

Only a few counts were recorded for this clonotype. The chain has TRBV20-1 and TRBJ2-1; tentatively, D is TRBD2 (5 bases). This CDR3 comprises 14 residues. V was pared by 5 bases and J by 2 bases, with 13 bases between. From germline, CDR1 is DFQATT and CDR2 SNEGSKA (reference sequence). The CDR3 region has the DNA TGCAGTGCTGGAAGCGACGGGGCCTACAATGAGCAGTTCTTC. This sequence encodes CSAGSDGAYNEQFF.

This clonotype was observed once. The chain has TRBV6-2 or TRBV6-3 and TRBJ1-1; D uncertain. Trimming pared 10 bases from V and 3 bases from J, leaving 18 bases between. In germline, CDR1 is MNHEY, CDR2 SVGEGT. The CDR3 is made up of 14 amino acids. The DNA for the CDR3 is TGTGCCATCGCAAAATACACCAAGGACACTGAAGCTTTCTTT. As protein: CAIAKYTKDTEAFF.

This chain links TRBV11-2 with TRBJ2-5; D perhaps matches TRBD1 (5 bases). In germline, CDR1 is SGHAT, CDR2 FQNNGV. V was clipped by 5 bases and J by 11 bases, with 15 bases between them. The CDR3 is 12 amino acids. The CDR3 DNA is TGTGCCAGCAGCCTAGGGGATGTGGAGCAGTACTTC. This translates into CASSLGDVEQYF.

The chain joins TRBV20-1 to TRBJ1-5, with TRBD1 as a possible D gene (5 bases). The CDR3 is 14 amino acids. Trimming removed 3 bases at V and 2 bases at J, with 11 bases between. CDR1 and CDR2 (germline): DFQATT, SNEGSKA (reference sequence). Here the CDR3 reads CSASQGSGNQPQHF. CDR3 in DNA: TGCAGTGCTAGTCAGGGTTCAGGCAATCAGCCCCAGCATTTT.

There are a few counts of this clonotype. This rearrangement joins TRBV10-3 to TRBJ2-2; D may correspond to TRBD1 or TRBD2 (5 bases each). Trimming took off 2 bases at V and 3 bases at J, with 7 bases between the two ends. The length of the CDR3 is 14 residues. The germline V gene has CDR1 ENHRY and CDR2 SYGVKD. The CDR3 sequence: CAISEGGDTGELFF. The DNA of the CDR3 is TGTGCCATCAGTGAGGGGGGAGACACCGGGGAGCTGTTTTTT.

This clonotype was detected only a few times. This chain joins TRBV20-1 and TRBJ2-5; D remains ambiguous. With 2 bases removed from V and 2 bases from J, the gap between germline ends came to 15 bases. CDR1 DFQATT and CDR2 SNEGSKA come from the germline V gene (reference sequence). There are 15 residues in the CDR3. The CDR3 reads CSARPQTAGQETQYF. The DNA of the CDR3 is TGCAGTGCTAGACCCCAAACGGCCGGACAAGAGACCCAGTACTTC.

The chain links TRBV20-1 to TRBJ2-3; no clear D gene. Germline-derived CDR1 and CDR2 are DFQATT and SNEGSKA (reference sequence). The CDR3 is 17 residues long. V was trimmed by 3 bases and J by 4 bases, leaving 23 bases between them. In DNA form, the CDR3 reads TGCAGTGCTAGTCCTCTCCACCCCTCCTATTCCGCAGATACGCAGTATTTT. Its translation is CSASPLHPSYSADTQYF.

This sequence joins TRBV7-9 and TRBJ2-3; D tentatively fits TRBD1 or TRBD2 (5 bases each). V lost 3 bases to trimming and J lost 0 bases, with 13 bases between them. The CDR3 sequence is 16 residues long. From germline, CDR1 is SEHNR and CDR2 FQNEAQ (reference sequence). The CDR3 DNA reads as TGTGCCAGCAGCTTTACCGGGGCACTAAGCACAGATACGCAGTATTTT. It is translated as CASSFTGALSTDTQYF.

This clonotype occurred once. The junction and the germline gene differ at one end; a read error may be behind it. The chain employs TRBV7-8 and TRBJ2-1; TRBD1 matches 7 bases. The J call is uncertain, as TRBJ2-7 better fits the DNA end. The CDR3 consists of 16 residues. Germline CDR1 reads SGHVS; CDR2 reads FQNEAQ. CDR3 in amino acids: CASNLGRQGSWYEQYF. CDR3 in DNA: TGTGCCAGCAACTTAGGGCGACAGGGCAGTTGGTACGAGCAGTACTTC.

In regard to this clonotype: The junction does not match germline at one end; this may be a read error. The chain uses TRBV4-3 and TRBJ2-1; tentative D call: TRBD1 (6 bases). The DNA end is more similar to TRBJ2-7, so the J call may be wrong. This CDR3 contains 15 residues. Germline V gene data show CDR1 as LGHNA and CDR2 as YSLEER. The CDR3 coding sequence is TGCGCCAACAGCCAACAGGGAAACTCCTACAATGAGCAGTACTTC. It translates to CANSQQGNSYNEQYF.

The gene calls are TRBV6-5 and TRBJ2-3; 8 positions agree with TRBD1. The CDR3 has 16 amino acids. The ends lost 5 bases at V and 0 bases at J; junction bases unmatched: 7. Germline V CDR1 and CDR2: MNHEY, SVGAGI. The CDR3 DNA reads TGTGCCAGCAGTCGAGCCCGACAGGGGAGCACAGATACGCAGTATTTT. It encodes CASSRARQGSTDTQYF.

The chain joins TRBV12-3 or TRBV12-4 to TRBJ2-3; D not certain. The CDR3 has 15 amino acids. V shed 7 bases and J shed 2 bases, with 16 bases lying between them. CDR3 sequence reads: CASTPGVGDTDTQYF. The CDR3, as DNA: TGTGCCAGCACCCCCGGTGTGGGTGACACAGATACGCAGTATTTT.

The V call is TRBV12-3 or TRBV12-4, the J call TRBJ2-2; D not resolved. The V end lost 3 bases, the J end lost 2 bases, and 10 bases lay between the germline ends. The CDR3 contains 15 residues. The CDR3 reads CASSLGELNTGELFF. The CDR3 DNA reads TGTGCCAGCAGTTTGGGCGAGCTCAACACCGGGGAGCTGTTTTTT.